Sequencing of this TCR beta chain was carried out in a study of blood T cell repertoires in COVID-19. The wider study: From the United States, Italy and Spain came samples of acute and convalescent COVID-19. PBMCs, B-cell-depleted T cells, or T cells were the source of the cDNA or gDNA that made up the material.

Per the study methods: The authors estimated nucleated cell counts from reference gene primer amplification. Using immunoSEQ multiplex PCR, the repertoire was profiled, and TCRdb retains in-frame clones only, with some absent. V, J and clone size reflect that table, while D and trimming were determined from the DNA. The profile covers approximately 250,000 clones, with around 88% appearing a single time and around 1.3% taken by the ten largest. The CDR3 runs 14 residues. Germline CDR1 is SEHNR and CDR2 is FQNEAQ (reference sequence). Trimming stripped 5 bases from V and 5 bases from J, with 13 bases between. Assignment of participants to cohorts was predicated upon participant-reported clinical history.

This sequence joins TRBV7-9 and TRBJ2-1; perhaps TRBD2 as D (6 bases). Specimen: PBMCs or T cells enriched from blood (not recorded which). The receptor was isolated from a woman aged 40 to 50 with acute COVID-19. CDR3 residues: CASSIVGGDNEQFF. CDR3 nucleotides: TGTGCCAGCAGCATAGTCGGCGGGGACAATGAGCAGTTCTTC.